A single sample gave rise to the 28 T cell receptor beta chains below, sequenced in a study of technical replicates of blood from four donors. Measured with immunoSEQ multiplex PCR; TCRdb has only the in-frame clones, and not every one. The sample has about 83,000 clones, around nine tenths seen once. What was sequenced was T cells isolated from PBMCs. The source is a human donor in good health.

This clone occurred once. The chain joins TRBV7-6 to TRBJ2-7; D is undetermined. Germline loops: CDR1 SGHVS, CDR2 FNYEAQ. This CDR3 comprises 14 residues. V lost 0 bases and J lost 2, with 8 bases in between. CDR3 residues: CASSLAVWPYEQYF. The CDR3 nucleotides are TGTGCCAGCAGCTTAGCAGTTTGGCCCTACGAGCAGTACTTC.

The chain has TRBV5-1 and TRBJ1-2; possible D gene TRBD1, 5 bases. Germline V gene sequence: CDR1 SGHRS, CDR2 YFSETQ. The CDR3 is 15 residues long. V was clipped by 1 base and J by 4 bases, with 14 bases between them. CDR3 nucleotide sequence: TGCGCCAGCAGCTTGAACAATGGAGGGACCTATGGCTACACCTTC. Translated, it gives CASSLNNGGTYGYTF. The whole variable domain, filled in from reference TRBV5-1 and TRBJ1-2, reads KAGVTQTPRYLIKTRGQQVTLSCSPISGHRSVSWYQQTPGQGLQFLFEYFSETQRNKGNFPGRFSGRQFSNSRSEMNVSTLELGDSALYLCASSLNNGGTYGYTFGSGTRLTVV.

This clone was counted a single time. The chain joins TRBV14 to TRBJ2-2, with a tentative D call TRBD2 (6 bases). The CDR3 totals 17 residues. Germline V lookup: CDR1 SGHDN, CDR2 FVKESK. The V gene lost 4 bases and the J gene lost 1 base, with 16 bases spanning the gap. The CDR3 loop is CASSRGPLGGNTGELFF. The DNA for the CDR3 is TGTGCCAGCAGCCGGGGCCCCCTGGGGGGGAACACCGGGGAGCTGTTTTTT.

In its sample, this clone was seen a few times. J is TRBJ2-7 and V is TRBV5-6, with TRBD1 matching over 11 bases. V lost 8 bases to trimming and J lost 6 bases; unmatched junction nucleotides: 7. Germline values: CDR1 SGHDT, CDR2 YYEEEE. CDR3 size: 13 residues. The CDR3 DNA sequence: TGTGCCAGTTCAAGGACAGGGGGCCCCGAGCAGTACTTC. It yields the protein CASSRTGGPEQYF.

The chain links TRBV14 to TRBJ1-4, with TRBD1 as a possible D gene (6 bases). Per germline, CDR1 SGHDN and CDR2 FVKESK. The CDR3 spans 14 residues. V was cut by 4 bases and J by 6 bases, with 12 bases left in between. CDR3 amino acids: CASSPTNRDEKLFF. The CDR3 DNA is TGTGCCAGCAGCCCTACCAACAGGGATGAAAAACTGTTTTTT.

The J gene is TRBJ2-1, the V gene TRBV29-1; D possibly corresponds to TRBD1 (5 bases). Trimming cost V 0 bases and J 8 bases, with 17 bases left between them. Germline CDR1 SQVTM, CDR2 ANQGSEA. The CDR3 extends over 15 amino acids. The CDR3 is CSVEDSAGNYDEQFF. Written as DNA, the CDR3 is TGCAGCGTTGAAGATTCGGCAGGGAATTATGATGAGCAGTTCTTC.

V usage is TRBV28 and J usage is TRBJ1-5; 7 bases are a match to TRBD1. Germline V gene data show CDR1 as MDHEN and CDR2 as SYDVKM. With V trimmed by 8 bases and J by 1 base, 17 bases remained unmatched. CDR3 length: 18 residues. CDR3 sequence: CASPPGRTGFESNQPQHF. The CDR3 DNA follows: TGTGCCAGCCCCCCCGGCAGGACAGGTTTCGAGAGCAATCAGCCCCAGCATTTT.

The chain recombines TRBV10-3 with TRBJ1-1; tentatively, D is TRBD1 (6 bases). The CDR3 loop spans 12 amino acids. V lost 2 bases to trimming and J lost 5 bases, with 6 bases between them. CDR1 is ENHRY, CDR2 SYGVKD, per germline. This chain's CDR3 is CAISEGQTEAFF. CDR3 nucleotides: TGTGCCATCAGTGAGGGACAGACTGAAGCTTTCTTT.

The chain uses TRBV28 and TRBJ2-1; 10 positions agree with TRBD2. CDR1 is MDHEN, CDR2 SYDVKM, per germline. V lost 3 bases, J lost 8 bases, and 13 bases stayed unmatched. The CDR3 sequence is 17 residues long. The CDR3 protein is CASSFYFGASGSYEQFF. The DNA for the CDR3 is TGTGCCAGCAGTTTCTATTTCGGCGCTAGCGGGAGCTATGAGCAGTTCTTC.

The chain joins TRBV28 to TRBJ1-2; D ambiguous. The CDR3 spans 13 residues. Germline V gene data show CDR1 as MDHEN and CDR2 as SYDVKM. V was shortened by 7 bases and J by 1 base, with 10 bases between the two germline ends. CDR3: CASTTGFNYGYTF. CDR3 DNA: TGTGCCAGCACGACCGGGTTTAACTATGGCTACACCTTC.

The chain is built from TRBV2 and TRBJ1-1, with D tentatively TRBD1 (5 bases). The CDR3 is 15 amino acids. With 8 bases removed from V and 0 bases from J, the gap between germline ends came to 16 bases. The germline gives CDR1 SNHLY, CDR2 FYNNEI. In nucleotides, the CDR3 is TGTGCCAGCGGTGGGGCAGGGTCGATGAACACTGAAGCTTTCTTT. It translates to CASGGAGSMNTEAFF.

J is TRBJ2-7 and V is TRBV4-2, with 10 bases fitting TRBD2. This CDR3 comprises 18 residues. Germline CDR1 reads LGHNA; CDR2 reads YNFKEQ. Trimming cost V 0 bases and J 2 bases; bases outside gene matches: 10. The CDR3 DNA reads as TGTGCCAGCAGCCAAGATGGGCTGAGCGGGGGGGAAACCTACGAGCAGTACTTC. Residues: CASSQDGLSGGETYEQYF.

The chain joins TRBV11-2 to TRBJ2-5; the D gene is possibly TRBD1 (6 bases). The CDR3 contains 13 residues. In germline, CDR1 is SGHAT, CDR2 FQNNGV. Deletions cut 5 bases from V and 2 bases from J, with 9 bases between. CDR3 sequence reads: CASSGGGQETQYF. CDR3 sequence (DNA): TGTGCCAGCAGCGGGGGCGGGCAAGAGACCCAGTACTTC.

The V call is TRBV5-8, the J call TRBJ2-5; 12 nucleotides line up with TRBD2. Trimming removed 2 bases from V and 5 bases from J; junction bases left unmatched: 4. The V gene's germline CDR1 is SGHTS and CDR2 YDEGEE. This CDR3 is 15 amino acids long. CDR3 amino acids: CASSFGLAGGETQYF. The CDR3, as DNA: TGTGCCAGCAGCTTTGGTCTAGCGGGGGGGGAGACCCAGTACTTC.

This chain links TRBV2 with TRBJ1-5, with 8 bases identical to TRBD1. Trimming removed 6 bases from V and 7 bases from J; junction bases left unmatched: 8. Germline V gene sequence: CDR1 SNHLY, CDR2 FYNNEI. The CDR3 covers 14 residues. The chain's CDR3 is CASRRDRGGQPQHF. The CDR3, as DNA: TGTGCCAGCAGGCGAGACAGGGGCGGACAGCCCCAGCATTTT.

J is TRBJ1-3 and V is TRBV28, with no clear D. The CDR3 runs 14 residues. Trimming cost V 8 bases and J 1 base, with 12 bases left between them. Germline CDR1 MDHEN, CDR2 SYDVKM. The CDR3 region has the DNA TGTGCCAGCGATAAGACGGGTTCTGGAAACACCATATATTTT. Translating gives CASDKTGSGNTIYF.

The gene calls are TRBV30 and TRBJ2-5; D call uncertain. CDR1 and CDR2 from the germline V gene are GTSNPN and SVGIG (reference sequence). The CDR3 is 13 amino acids. V lost 4 bases and J 0 bases, leaving 9 bases between the germline ends. The CDR3 DNA sequence: TGTGCCTGGACCCGACATAACCAAGAGACCCAGTACTTC. The encoded protein is CAWTRHNQETQYF.

The chain joins TRBV14 to TRBJ2-1, with TRBD1 identical over 10 bases. The length of the CDR3 is 14 residues. Unmatched junction bases numbered 5, after V lost 6 bases and J lost 6 bases. The germline CDR1 and CDR2 sequences are SGHDN and FVKESK. CDR3 residues: CASRWTGGSNEQFF. The CDR3 DNA is TGTGCCAGCAGGTGGACAGGGGGTAGCAATGAGCAGTTCTTC.

V is TRBV15 and J is TRBJ1-2; 7 bases are shared with TRBD1. This CDR3 region has 13 residues. The germline gives CDR1 LNHNV, CDR2 YYDKDF (reference sequence). Trimming at V came to 3 bases and at J to 6 bases, leaving 4 bases not matched to a gene. CDR3 amino acids: CATSSHRGDGYTF. CDR3 nucleotide sequence: TGTGCCACCAGCAGCCACAGGGGAGATGGCTACACCTTC.

The CDR3 here is CASSPRLAEYQETQYF. In DNA, the CDR3 is TGTGCCAGCAGCCCCCGACTAGCGGAGTACCAAGAGACCCAGTACTTC. The rearrangement joins TRBV5-5 to TRBJ2-5; 9 bases match TRBD2. V gave up 4 bases and J gave up 0 bases; unmatched junction bases: 7. The V gene's germline CDR1 is SGHKS and CDR2 YYEKEE (reference sequence). The CDR3 is 16 amino acids.

The gene calls are TRBV2 and TRBJ2-3, with 7 nucleotides matching TRBD2. Germline CDR1 reads SNHLY; CDR2 reads FYNNEI. J lost 1 base, V lost 4 bases, and 5 bases had no gene match. The CDR3 is made up of 15 amino acids. In DNA, the CDR3 is TGTGCCAGCAGTGCGACTAGCAGCGGCACAGATACGCAGTATTTT. Protein sequence: CASSATSSGTDTQYF.

The chain couples TRBV28 to TRBJ2-2; the D is unclear. The ends were cut back, 6 bases at V and 8 bases at J, with 4 bases in the middle. Germline CDR1 reads MDHEN; CDR2 reads SYDVKM. The CDR3 length is 10 residues. CDR3 sequence reads: CASRRGELFF. CDR3 in DNA: TGTGCCAGCAGGAGAGGGGAGCTGTTTTTT.

The table lists this clone with a count of one. This rearrangement joins TRBV6-6 to TRBJ2-7; a possible D gene is TRBD2 (5 bases). Trimming pared 0 bases from V and 0 bases from J, leaving 9 bases between. CDR3 length: 15 amino acids. Per germline, CDR1 MNHNY and CDR2 SVGAGI (reference sequence). For the CDR3, the DNA is TGTGCCAGCAGTTACTCGACGGGGTTCTCCTACGAGCAGTACTTC. Its translation: CASSYSTGFSYEQYF.

This clone was seen just once. The gene calls are TRBV7-6 and TRBJ2-2; 7 bases are a match to TRBD2. The ends lost 2 bases at V and 4 bases at J; junction bases unmatched: 7. The germline CDR1 and CDR2 sequences are SGHVS and FNYEAQ. The CDR3 length is 16 residues. CDR3 in amino acids: CASSLSSAGVTGELFF. The CDR3 DNA sequence: TGTGCCAGCAGCTTAAGTTCGGCGGGAGTCACCGGGGAGCTGTTTTTT.

The V gene is TRBV5-6, the J gene TRBJ2-7; 7 bases are a match to TRBD2. With 4 bases clipped from V and 6 bases from J, the junction kept 16 bases outside the gene matches. Germline V gene lookup returns CDR1 SGHDT and CDR2 YYEEEE. The CDR3 has 16 residues. CDR3 coding DNA: TGTGCCAGCAGCCCTGGGGGAGGGTTATCCCGCGCCGAGCAGTACTTC. It specifies CASSPGGGLSRAEQYF.

This chain joins TRBV9 and TRBJ1-4, with unresolved D. Germline V gene lookup returns CDR1 SGDLS and CDR2 YYNGEE. This CDR3 is built from 14 residues. The ends were cut back, 3 bases at V and 0 bases at J, with 6 bases in the middle. The CDR3 protein is CASSAGTTNEKLFF. The CDR3 bases are TGTGCCAGCAGCGCGGGGACAACTAATGAAAAACTGTTTTTT.

This clone has only one observation. This chain links TRBV7-9 with TRBJ1-5, with 7 bases lining up with TRBD1. The length of the CDR3 is 17 residues. Germline V gene sequence: CDR1 SEHNR, CDR2 FQNEAQ (reference sequence). The junction had 12 bases not matched to a gene; V was cut back by 3 bases and J by 4 bases. CDR3 DNA: TGTGCCAGCAGCTTGGAACTGATGGGGACAGCAAATCAGCCCCAGCATTTT. Protein: CASSLELMGTANQPQHF.

The chain has TRBV6-1 and TRBJ2-7; 11 bases agree with TRBD2. Trimming cost V 1 base and J 2 bases; bases outside gene matches: 1. The CDR3 extends over 15 amino acids. Germline V gene sequence: CDR1 MNHNS, CDR2 SASEGT. The CDR3 bases are TGTGCCAGCAGTGAAGGACTAGCGGGGACCTACGAGCAGTACTTC. It codes for CASSEGLAGTYEQYF.